What follows is one T cell receptor (beta chain) and its context. Its specificity is not known. This sample stems from a study of CD8+ T cells in alopecia areata. Study-level background: Treated patients received oral tofacitinib, 5 to 10 mg twice daily. Treated patients were scored for severity by percent of scalp affected. Study-level findings and limits: Scalp clonality and expanded CD8+ clones among the top 100 showed significant decreases with tofacitinib. The study found that many expanded lesional clones persisted in scalp and blood during tofacitinib.

The CDR3 covers 14 residues. Germline V gene lookup returns CDR1 MDHEN and CDR2 SYDVKM. Between the trimmed V and J ends, which lost 3 bases and 2 bases, there was a span of 9 bases. Described treatment: oral pan-JAK inhibitor, 5-10 mg twice daily. RNA, once extracted, was reverse transcribed into cDNA for use as the sequencing template. Clones were read by immunoSEQ multiplex PCR, and TCRdb kept only the in-frame ones, dropping some. The data show some 200,000 clones, around two fifths seen once. This rearrangement joins TRBV28 to TRBJ2-3; perhaps TRBD2 as D (5 bases). This material consisted of CD4+ T cells sorted from blood, taken at roughly week 36, from a patient treated with tofacitinib. This clonotype originated in a human donor with alopecia areata. The CDR3 loop reads CASSFDYYTDTQYF. The DNA of the CDR3 is TGTGCCAGCAGTTTCGACTATTACACAGATACGCAGTATTTT.